This T cell receptor (beta chain) was retrieved from a study of T-cell memory formation after mild COVID-19. Study-level findings and limits: There was a balanced CD4/CD8 profile in clones contracting day 15 to 85, and later expanders leaned CD4+. Prior to infection, memory already included some responding clones, suggesting cross-reactive memory joined. The CD4+ clones that contracted clustered mainly within CM and EM, and the CD8+ clones concentrated in EMRA.

MiXCR, run by TCRdb on the 5' RACE reads, gives a single entry per CDR3 protein. The profile shows 150,000 to 200,000 distinct CDR3 sequences, around 10% of them singletons. Points on this clonotype: Its antigen is currently unknown.

The V end was cut by 6 bases, the J end by 9 bases, with 24 bases between. CDR3 length: 16 residues. The germline V gene encodes CDR1 MNHEY and CDR2 SVGEGT. The TCR originated in a man between 18 and 35 years old who had mild COVID-19 (a few samples of this study predate the infection). Cell type and time point are not known. The J gene is TRBJ1-5, the V gene TRBV6-2 or TRBV6-3; D might be TRBD1 (6 bases). The sample taken for sequencing was PBMCs or a T cell subset sorted from them (not recorded which). CDR3 amino acids: CASSAIQGRVRWPQHF. CDR3 coding DNA: TGTGCCAGCAGCGCCATACAGGGTCGGGTTCGGTGGCCCCAGCATTTT.